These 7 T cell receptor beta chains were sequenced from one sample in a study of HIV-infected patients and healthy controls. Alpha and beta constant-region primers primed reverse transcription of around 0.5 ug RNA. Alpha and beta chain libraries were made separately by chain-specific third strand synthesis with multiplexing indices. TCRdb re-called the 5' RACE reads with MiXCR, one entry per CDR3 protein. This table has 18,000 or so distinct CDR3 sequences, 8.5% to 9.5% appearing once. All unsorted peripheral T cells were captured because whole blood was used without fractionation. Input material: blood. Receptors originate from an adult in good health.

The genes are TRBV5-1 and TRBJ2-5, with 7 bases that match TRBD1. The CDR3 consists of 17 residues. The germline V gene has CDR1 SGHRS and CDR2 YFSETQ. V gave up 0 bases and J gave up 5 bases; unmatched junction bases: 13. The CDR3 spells CASSLVLTTGPRETQYF. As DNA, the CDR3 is TGCGCCAGCAGCTTGGTTTTGACGACAGGGCCCCGTGAGACCCAGTACTTC.

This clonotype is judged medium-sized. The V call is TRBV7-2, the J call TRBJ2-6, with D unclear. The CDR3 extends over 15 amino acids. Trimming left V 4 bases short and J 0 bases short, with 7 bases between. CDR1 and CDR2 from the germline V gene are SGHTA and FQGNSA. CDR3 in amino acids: CASSSRISGANVLTF. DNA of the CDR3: TGTGCCAGCAGCTCCAGGATCTCTGGGGCCAACGTCCTGACTTTC.

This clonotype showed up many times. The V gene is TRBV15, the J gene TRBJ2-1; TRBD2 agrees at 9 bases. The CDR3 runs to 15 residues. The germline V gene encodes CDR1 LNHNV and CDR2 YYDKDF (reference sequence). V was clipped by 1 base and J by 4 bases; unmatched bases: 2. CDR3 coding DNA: TGTGCCACCAGCAGAGTTAGCGGGGGTTACAATGAGCAGTTCTTC. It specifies CATSRVSGGYNEQFF.

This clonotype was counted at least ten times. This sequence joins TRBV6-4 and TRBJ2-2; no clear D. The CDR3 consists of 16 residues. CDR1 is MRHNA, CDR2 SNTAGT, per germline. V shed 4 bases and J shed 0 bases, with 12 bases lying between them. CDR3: CASSVSALPNTGELFF. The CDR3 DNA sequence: TGTGCCAGCAGTGTATCGGCACTACCGAACACCGGGGAGCTGTTTTTT.

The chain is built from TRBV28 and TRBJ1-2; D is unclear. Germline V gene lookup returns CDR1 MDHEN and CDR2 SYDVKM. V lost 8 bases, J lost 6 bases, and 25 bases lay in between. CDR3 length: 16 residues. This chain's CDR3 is CASARSYGGRMDGYTF. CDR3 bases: TGTGCCAGCGCTCGCTCTTACGGAGGGAGGATGGATGGCTACACCTTC.

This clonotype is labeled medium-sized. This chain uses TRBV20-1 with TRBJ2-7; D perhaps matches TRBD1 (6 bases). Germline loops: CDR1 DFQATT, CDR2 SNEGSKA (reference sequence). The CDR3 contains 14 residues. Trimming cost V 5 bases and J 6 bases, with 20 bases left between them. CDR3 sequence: CSAPSDRDGGEQYF. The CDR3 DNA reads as TGCAGTGCTCCTTCGGACAGAGATGGGGGCGAGCAGTACTTC.

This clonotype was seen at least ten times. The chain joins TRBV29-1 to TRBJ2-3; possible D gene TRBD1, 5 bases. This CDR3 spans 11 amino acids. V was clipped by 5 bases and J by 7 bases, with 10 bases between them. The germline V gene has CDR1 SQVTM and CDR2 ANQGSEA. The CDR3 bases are TGCAGCGTTTTTAGACAGAATACGCAGTATTTT. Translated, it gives CSVFRQNTQYF.